These 10 T cell receptor beta chains came from one sample sequenced in a study of cytomegalovirus exposure and HLA in healthy donors. Profiled with immunoSEQ multiplex PCR; TCRdb holds only in-frame clones, not every one. The sample lists 68,000 or so clones; 90% to 95% were seen once. Material for sequencing was PBMCs. The receptor source for this set is a man younger than 35 in good health and CMV-seronegative.

J is TRBJ1-5 and V is TRBV10-3; possibly TRBD1 for D (5 bases). The V gene lost 11 bases and the J gene lost 0 bases, with 29 bases spanning the gap. Germline loops: CDR1 ENHRY, CDR2 SYGVKD. The CDR3 sequence is 19 residues long. CDR3 nucleotides: TGTGCCTCCCCCCGAGGAACAGGCCCAAAATATGATAGCAATCAGCCCCAGCATTTT. Its translation is CASPRGTGPKYDSNQPQHF.

The chain uses TRBV18 and TRBJ2-7, with D unresolved. Trimming removed 2 bases at V and 0 bases at J, with 8 bases between. CDR1 is KGHSH, CDR2 LQKENI, per germline. This CDR3 has 14 amino acids. The CDR3 DNA sequence: TGTGCCAGCTCACCAAAGCCGAGCTCCTACGAGCAGTACTTC. Translating gives CASSPKPSSYEQYF.

CDR3 DNA: TGTGCCATCAGTGAACGGACAGGGGGCTTGATGAACACTGAAGCTTTCTTT. Translating it yields CAISERTGGLMNTEAFF. This chain joins TRBV10-3 and TRBJ1-1, with TRBD1 matching over 11 bases. Germline loops: CDR1 ENHRY, CDR2 SYGVKD. Unmatched junction bases numbered 6, after V lost 3 bases and J lost 0 bases. The CDR3 is 17 amino acids.

The chain links TRBV18 to TRBJ2-1; TRBD1 matches at 7 bases. Trimming cost V 2 bases and J 10 bases; bases outside gene matches: 2. This CDR3 contains 12 residues. Germline-derived CDR1 and CDR2 are KGHSH and LQKENI. CDR3 in amino acids: CASSPTTGEQFF. CDR3 nucleotide sequence: TGTGCCAGCTCACCAACGACAGGGGAGCAGTTCTTC.

The V call is TRBV2, the J call TRBJ1-3; D is unresolved. V lost 3 bases, J lost 3 bases, and 12 bases lay in between. The CDR3 has 15 amino acids. From germline, CDR1 is SNHLY and CDR2 FYNNEI. The CDR3 DNA is TGTGCCAGCAGTGAGAGGGTGTGGCTTGGAAACACCATATATTTT. This gives the protein CASSERVWLGNTIYF.

The gene calls are TRBV7-2 and TRBJ2-1, with D perhaps TRBD2 (5 bases). This CDR3 region has 15 residues. The germline gives CDR1 SGHTA, CDR2 FQGNSA. Trimming pared 8 bases from V and 0 bases from J, leaving 14 bases between. CDR3 sequence (DNA): TGTGCCAGCGGCCAACGGGGAAGCTCCTACAATGAGCAGTTCTTC. Its translation is CASGQRGSSYNEQFF. Using reference TRBV7-2 and TRBJ2-1 for the parts outside the CDR3, the full variable domain is GAGVSQSPSNKVTEKGKDVELRCDPISGHTALYWYRQSLGQGLEFLIYFQGNSAPDKSGLPSDRFSAERTGGSVSTLTIQRTQQEDSAVYLCASGQRGSSYNEQFFGPGTRLTVL.

The chain employs TRBV27 and TRBJ1-5, with D possibly TRBD1 on 6 matching bases. The CDR3 is made up of 13 amino acids. The germline gives CDR1 MNHEY, CDR2 SMNVEV (reference sequence). The V end lost 7 bases, the J end lost 5 bases, and 12 bases lay between the germline ends. CDR3 nucleotide sequence: TGTGCCAGCAAGTCAGGGGCTTATCAGCCCCAGCATTTT. Encoded protein: CASKSGAYQPQHF.

J is TRBJ1-2 and V is TRBV5-6; D ambiguous. The germline gives CDR1 SGHDT, CDR2 YYEEEE. Trimming stripped 6 bases from V and 4 bases from J, with 13 bases between. This CDR3 spans 13 amino acids. CDR3 in amino acids: CASTTPGSYGYTF. For the CDR3, the DNA is TGTGCCAGCACCACTCCGGGGTCCTATGGCTACACCTTC. The variable domain in full, completed from reference TRBV5-6 and TRBJ1-2, reads DAGVTQSPTHLIKTRGQQVTLRCSPKSGHDTVSWYQQALGQGPQFIFQYYEEEERQRGNFPDRFSGHQFPNYSSELNVNALLLGDSALYLCASTTPGSYGYTFGSGTRLTVV.

The V call is TRBV7-9, the J call TRBJ1-1; tentative D call: TRBD1 (5 bases). The CDR3 runs to 13 residues. V gave up 6 bases and J gave up 4 bases, with 12 bases separating them. CDR1 SEHNR and CDR2 FQNEAQ come from the germline V gene (reference sequence). In DNA form, the CDR3 reads TGTGCCAGCAGTCCCGACGGGGGCACTGAAGCTTTCTTT. Protein sequence: CASSPDGGTEAFF.

The chain has TRBV4-3 and TRBJ2-3; 9 nucleotides align to TRBD2. This CDR3 contains 16 residues. CDR1 and CDR2 (germline): LGHNA, YSLEER. V trimming: 2 bases; J trimming: 10 bases; junction bases outside the gene matches: 13. The CDR3 nucleotides read TGCGCCAGCAGCCAACGTGGGGCGGGGGGGGTTAGTGCGCAGTATTTT. It encodes CASSQRGAGGVSAQYF.